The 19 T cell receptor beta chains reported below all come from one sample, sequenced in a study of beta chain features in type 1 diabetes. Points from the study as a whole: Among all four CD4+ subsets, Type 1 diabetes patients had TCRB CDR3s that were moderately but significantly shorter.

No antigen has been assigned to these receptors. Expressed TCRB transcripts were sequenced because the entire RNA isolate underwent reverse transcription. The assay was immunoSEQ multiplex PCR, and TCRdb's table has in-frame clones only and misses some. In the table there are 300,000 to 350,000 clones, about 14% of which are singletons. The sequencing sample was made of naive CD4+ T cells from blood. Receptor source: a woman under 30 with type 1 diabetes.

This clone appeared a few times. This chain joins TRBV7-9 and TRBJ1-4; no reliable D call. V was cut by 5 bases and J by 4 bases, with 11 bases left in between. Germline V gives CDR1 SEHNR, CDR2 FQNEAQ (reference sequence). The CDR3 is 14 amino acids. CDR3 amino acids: CASSPPSRNEKLFF. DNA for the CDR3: TGTGCCAGCAGCCCCCCCTCCCGTAATGAAAAACTGTTTTTT.

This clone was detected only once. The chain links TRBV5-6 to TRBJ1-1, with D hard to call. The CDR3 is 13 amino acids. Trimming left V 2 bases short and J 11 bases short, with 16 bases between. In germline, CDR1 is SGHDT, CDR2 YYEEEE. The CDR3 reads CASSLTQTAEAFF. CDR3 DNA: TGTGCCAGCAGCTTAACCCAGACGGCGGAGGCTTTCTTT.

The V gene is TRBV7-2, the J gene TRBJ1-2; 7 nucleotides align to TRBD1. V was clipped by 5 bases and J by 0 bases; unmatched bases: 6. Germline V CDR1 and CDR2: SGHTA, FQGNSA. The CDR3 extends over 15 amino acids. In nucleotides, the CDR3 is TGTGCCAGCAGCCCGGGACAGATTGCTAACTATGGCTACACCTTC. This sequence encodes CASSPGQIANYGYTF.

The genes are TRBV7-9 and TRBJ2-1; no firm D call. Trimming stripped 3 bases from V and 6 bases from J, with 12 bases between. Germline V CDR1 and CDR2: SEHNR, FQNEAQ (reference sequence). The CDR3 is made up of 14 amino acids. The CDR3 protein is CASSFSQFLNEQFF. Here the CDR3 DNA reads TGTGCCAGCAGCTTTTCCCAGTTCCTCAATGAGCAGTTCTTC. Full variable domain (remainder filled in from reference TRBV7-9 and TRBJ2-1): DTGVSQNPRHKITKRGQNVTFRCDPISEHNRLYWYRQTLGQGPEFLTYFQNEAQLEKSRLLSDRFSAERPKGSFSTLEIQRTEQGDSAMYLCASSFSQFLNEQFFGPGTRLTVL.

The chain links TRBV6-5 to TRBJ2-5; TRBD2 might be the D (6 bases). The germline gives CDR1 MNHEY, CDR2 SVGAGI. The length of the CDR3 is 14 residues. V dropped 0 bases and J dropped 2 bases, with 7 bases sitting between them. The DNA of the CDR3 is TGTGCCAGCAGTTACTCTGGGGGGCAAGAGACCCAGTACTTC. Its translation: CASSYSGGQETQYF.

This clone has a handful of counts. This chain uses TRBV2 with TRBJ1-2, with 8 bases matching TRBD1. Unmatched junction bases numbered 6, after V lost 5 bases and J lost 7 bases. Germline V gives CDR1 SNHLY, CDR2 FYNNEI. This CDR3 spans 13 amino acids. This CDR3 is CASSYGQGSGYTF. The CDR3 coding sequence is TGTGCCAGCAGTTACGGACAGGGATCTGGCTACACCTTC.

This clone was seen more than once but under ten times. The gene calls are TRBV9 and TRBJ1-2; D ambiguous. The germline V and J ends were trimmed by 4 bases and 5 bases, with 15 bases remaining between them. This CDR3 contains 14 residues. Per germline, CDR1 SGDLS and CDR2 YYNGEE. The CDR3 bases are TGTGCCAGCAGCCCGCGGGAGAGTGGATATGGCTACACCTTC. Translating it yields CASSPRESGYGYTF.

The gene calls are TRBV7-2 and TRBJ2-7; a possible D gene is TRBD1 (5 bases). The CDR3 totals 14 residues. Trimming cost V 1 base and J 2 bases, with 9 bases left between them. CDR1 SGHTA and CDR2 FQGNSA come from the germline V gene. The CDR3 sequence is CASSLGGSTYEQYF. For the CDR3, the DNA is TGTGCCAGCAGCTTAGGGGGCAGTACCTACGAGCAGTACTTC.

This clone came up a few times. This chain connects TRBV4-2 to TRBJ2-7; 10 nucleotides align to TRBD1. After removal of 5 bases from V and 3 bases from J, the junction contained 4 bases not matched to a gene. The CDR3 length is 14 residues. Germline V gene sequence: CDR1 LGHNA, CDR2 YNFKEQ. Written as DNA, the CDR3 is TGTGCCAGCAGCGCCCGGGACAGGGGCTACGAGCAGTACTTC. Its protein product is CASSARDRGYEQYF.

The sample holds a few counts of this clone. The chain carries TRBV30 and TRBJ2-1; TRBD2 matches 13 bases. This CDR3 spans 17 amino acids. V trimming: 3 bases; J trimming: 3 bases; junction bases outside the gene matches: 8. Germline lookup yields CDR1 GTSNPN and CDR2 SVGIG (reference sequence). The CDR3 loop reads CAWSPSRTSGSYNEQFF. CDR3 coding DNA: TGTGCCTGGAGCCCTTCTAGGACTAGCGGGAGCTACAATGAGCAGTTCTTC.

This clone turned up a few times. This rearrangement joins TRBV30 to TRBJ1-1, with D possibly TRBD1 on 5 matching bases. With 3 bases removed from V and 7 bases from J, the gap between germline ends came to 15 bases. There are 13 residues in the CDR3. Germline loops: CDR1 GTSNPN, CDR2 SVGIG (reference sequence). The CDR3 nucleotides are TGTGCCTGGAGGTTGGCGGGGGTGCTTGAAGCTTTCTTT. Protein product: CAWRLAGVLEAFF.

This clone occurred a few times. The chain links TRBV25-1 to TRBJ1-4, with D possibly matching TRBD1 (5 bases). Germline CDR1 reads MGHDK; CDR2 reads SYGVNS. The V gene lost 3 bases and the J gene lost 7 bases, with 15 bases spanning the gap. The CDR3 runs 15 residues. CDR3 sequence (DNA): TGTGCCAGCAGTGACCTCACCCGGGGGGGTGAAAAACTGTTTTTT. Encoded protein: CASSDLTRGGEKLFF.

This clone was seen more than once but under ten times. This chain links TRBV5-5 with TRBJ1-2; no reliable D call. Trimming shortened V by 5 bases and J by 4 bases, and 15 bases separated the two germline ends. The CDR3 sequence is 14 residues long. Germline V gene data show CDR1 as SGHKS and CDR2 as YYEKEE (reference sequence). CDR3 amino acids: CASRVTDGSYGYTF. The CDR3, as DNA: TGTGCCAGCAGGGTGACTGACGGGTCCTATGGCTACACCTTC.

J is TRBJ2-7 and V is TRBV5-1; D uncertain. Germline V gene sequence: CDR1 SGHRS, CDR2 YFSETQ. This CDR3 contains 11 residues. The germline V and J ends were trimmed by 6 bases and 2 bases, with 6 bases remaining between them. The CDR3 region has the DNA TGCGCCAGCACAGATACCTACGAGCAGTACTTC. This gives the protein CASTDTYEQYF.

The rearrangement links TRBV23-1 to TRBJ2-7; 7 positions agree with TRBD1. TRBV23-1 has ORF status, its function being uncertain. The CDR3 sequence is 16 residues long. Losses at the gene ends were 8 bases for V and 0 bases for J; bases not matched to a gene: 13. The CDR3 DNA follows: TGCGCCAGCTGCCCCCGACCAGGGGGTTTCTCCTACGAGCAGTACGTC. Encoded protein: CASCPRPGGFSYEQYV.

The CDR3, as DNA: TGTGCCAGCAGCCAGAACCCAACCACGGGAGACCGGCGAGCCAAAAACATTCAGTACTTC. This codes for CASSQNPTTGDRRAKNIQYF. The chain uses TRBV9 and TRBJ2-4, with D possibly TRBD2 on 6 matching bases. V was shortened by 4 bases and J by 0 bases, with 26 bases between the two germline ends. CDR1 and CDR2 (germline): SGDLS, YYNGEE. This CDR3 spans 20 amino acids.

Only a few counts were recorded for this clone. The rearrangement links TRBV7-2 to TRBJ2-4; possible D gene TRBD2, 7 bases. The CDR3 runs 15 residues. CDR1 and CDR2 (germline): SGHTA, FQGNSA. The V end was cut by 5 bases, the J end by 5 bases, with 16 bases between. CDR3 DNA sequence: TGTGCCAGCAGCCCAGCGCGGGGGCAGGAAAACATTCAGTACTTC. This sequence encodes CASSPARGQENIQYF. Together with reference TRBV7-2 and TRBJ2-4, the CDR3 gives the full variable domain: GAGVSQSPSNKVTEKGKDVELRCDPISGHTALYWYRQSLGQGLEFLIYFQGNSAPDKSGLPSDRFSAERTGGSVSTLTIQRTQQEDSAVYLCASSPARGQENIQYFGAGTRLSVL.

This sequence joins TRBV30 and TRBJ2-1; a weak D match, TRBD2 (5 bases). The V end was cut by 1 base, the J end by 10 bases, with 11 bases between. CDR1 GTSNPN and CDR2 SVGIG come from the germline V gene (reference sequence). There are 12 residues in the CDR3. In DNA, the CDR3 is TGTGCCTGGAGTGGGGCTAGCCCCGAGCAGTTCTTC. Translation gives CAWSGASPEQFF.

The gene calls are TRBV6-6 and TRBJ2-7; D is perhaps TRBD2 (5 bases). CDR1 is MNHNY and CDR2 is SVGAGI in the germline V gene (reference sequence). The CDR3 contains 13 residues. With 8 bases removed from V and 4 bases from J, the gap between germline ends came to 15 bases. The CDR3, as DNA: TGTGCCAGCGGGTTAGCGAAACAATACGAGCAGTACTTC. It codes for CASGLAKQYEQYF.